This T cell receptor (beta chain) originates from a study of OX40 agonist ivuxolimab in advanced cancers. This table comes from immunoSEQ multiplex PCR, and its TCRdb copy is limited to in-frame clones, with some not included. Of about 72,000 clones listed, more than 80% are singletons. This CDR3 is built from 16 residues. Unmatched junction bases numbered 13, after V lost 5 bases and J lost 7 bases. The germline V gene has CDR1 SGHVS and CDR2 FNYEAQ. The chain has TRBV7-6 and TRBJ1-1; TRBD1 agrees at 10 bases. The clonotype was recovered from an adult with an advanced solid tumor such as melanoma, head and neck, liver or kidney cancer. Sequenced here: CD4+ or CD8+ T cells sorted from blood, sampled in a trial of the OX40 agonist ivuxolimab. This CDR3 is CASSPGTGDLFDEAFF. CDR3 bases: TGTGCCAGCAGCCCTGGGACAGGGGACCTGTTTGATGAAGCTTTCTTT.